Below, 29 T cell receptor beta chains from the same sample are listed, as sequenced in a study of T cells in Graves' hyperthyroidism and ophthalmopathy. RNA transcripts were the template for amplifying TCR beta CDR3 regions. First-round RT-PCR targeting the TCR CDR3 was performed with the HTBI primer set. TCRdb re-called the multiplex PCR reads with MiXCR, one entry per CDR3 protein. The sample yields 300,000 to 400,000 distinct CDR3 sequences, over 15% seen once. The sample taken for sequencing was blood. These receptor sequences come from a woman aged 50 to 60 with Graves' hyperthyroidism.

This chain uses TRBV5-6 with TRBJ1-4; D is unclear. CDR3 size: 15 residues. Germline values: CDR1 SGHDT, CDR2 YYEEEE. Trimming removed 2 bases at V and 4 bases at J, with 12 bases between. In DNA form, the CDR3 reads TGTGCCAGCAGCTTCGGATCTTCTTTTAATGAAAAACTGTTTTTT. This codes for CASSFGSSFNEKLFF. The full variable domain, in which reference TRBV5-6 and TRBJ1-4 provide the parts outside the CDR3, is DAGVTQSPTHLIKTRGQQVTLRCSPKSGHDTVSWYQQALGQGPQFIFQYYEEEERQRGNFPDRFSGHQFPNYSSELNVNALLLGDSALYLCASSFGSSFNEKLFFGSGTQLSVL.

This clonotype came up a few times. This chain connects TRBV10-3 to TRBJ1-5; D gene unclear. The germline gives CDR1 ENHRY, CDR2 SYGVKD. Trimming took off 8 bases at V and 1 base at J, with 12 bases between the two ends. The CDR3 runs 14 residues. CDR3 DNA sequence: TGTGCCATCCTTACCGAAGGGAGCAATCAGCCCCAGCATTTT. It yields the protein CAILTEGSNQPQHF.

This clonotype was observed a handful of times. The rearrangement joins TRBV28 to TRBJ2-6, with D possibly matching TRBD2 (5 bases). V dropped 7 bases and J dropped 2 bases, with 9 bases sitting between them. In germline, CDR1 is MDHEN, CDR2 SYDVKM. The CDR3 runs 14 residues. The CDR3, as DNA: TGTGCCAGCACATCGGGGACTGGGGCCAACGTCCTGACTTTC. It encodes CASTSGTGANVLTF.

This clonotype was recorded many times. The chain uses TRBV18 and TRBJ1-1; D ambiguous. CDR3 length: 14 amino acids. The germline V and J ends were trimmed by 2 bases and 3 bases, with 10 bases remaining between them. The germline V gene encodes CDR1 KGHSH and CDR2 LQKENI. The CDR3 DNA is TGTGCCAGCTCACCAAATTCACGGGACACTGAAGCTTTCTTT. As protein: CASSPNSRDTEAFF.

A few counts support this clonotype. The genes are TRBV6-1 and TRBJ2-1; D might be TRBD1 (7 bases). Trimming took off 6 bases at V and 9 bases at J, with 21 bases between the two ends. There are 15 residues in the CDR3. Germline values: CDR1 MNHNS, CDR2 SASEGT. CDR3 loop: CASRTGTETRGEQFF. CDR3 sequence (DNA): TGTGCCAGCAGAACCGGGACAGAAACGCGGGGTGAGCAGTTCTTC.

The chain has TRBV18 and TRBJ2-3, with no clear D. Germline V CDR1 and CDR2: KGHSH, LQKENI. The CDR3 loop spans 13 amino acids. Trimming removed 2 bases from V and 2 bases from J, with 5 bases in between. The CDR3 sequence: CASSPEPTDTQYF. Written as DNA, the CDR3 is TGTGCCAGCTCACCAGAACCCACAGATACGCAGTATTTT.

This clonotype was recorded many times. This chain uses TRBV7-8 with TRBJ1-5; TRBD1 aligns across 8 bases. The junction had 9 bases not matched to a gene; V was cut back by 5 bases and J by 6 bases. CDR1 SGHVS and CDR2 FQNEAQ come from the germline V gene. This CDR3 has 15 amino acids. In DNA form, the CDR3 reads TGTGCCAGCAGCCGCGGACAGGGCGGGGGTCAGCCCCAGCATTTT. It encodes CASSRGQGGGQPQHF.

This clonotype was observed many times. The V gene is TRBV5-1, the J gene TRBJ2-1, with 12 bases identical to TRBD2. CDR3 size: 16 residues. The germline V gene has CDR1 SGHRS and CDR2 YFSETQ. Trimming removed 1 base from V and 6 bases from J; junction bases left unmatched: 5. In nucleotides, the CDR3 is TGCGCCAGCAGCTTGACTAGCGGGAGGCACTCCAATGAGCAGTTCTTC. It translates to CASSLTSGRHSNEQFF.

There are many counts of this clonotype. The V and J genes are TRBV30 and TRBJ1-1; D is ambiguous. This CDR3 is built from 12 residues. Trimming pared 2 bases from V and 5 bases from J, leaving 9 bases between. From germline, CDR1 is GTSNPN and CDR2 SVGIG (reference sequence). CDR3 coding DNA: TGTGCCTGGAGTCTCCCGGTGACTGAAGCTTTCTTT. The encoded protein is CAWSLPVTEAFF.

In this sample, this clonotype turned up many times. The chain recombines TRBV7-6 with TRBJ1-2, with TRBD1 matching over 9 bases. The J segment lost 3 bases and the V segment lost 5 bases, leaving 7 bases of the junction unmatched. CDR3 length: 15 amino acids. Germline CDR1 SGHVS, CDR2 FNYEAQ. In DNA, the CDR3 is TGTGCCAGCAGCCCCGGGACAGGGAGTTACTATGGCTACACCTTC. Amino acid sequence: CASSPGTGSYYGYTF.

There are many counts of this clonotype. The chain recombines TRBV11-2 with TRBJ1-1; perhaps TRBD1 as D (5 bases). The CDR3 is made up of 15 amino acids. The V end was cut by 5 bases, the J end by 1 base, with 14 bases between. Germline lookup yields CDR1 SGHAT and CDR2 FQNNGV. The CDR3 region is CASSPAGQKNTEAFF. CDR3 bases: TGTGCCAGCAGCCCGGCCGGACAAAAGAACACTGAAGCTTTCTTT.

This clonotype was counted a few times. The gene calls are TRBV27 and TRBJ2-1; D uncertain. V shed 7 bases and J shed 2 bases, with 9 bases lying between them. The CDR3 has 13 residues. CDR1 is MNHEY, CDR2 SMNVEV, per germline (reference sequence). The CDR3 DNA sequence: TGTGCCAGCATGGGCAGACCCTACAATGAGCAGTTCTTC. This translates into CASMGRPYNEQFF.

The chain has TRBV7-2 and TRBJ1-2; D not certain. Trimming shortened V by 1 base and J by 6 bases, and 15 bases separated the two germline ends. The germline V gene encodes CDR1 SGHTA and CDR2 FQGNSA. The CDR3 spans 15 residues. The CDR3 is CASSLVIAGQHGYTF. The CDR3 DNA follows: TGTGCCAGCAGCTTAGTTATAGCCGGCCAGCATGGCTACACCTTC.

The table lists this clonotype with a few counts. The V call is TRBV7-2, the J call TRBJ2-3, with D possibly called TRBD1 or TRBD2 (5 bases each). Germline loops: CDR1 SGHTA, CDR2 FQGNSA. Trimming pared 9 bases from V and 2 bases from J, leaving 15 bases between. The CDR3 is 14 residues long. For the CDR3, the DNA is TGTGCCAGGGGTGGGGGTCGGGACACAGATACGCAGTATTTT. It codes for CARGGGRDTDTQYF.

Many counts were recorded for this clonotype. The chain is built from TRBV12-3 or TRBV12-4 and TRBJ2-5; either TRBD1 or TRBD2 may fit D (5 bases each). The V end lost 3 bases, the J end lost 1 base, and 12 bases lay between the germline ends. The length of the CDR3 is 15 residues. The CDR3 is CASSLELGTQETQYF. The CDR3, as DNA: TGTGCCAGCAGTTTGGAGTTGGGGACCCAAGAGACCCAGTACTTC.

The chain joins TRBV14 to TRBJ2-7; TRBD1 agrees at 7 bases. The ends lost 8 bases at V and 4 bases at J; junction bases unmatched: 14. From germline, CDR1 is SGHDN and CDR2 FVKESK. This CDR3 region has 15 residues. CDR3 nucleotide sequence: TGTGCCAGCCGACTTACCCGGGACAGTCTTTACGAGCAGTACGTC. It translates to CASRLTRDSLYEQYV.

The CDR3 protein is CATSITRGNTEAFF. CDR3 nucleotides: TGTGCCACCAGCATTACCAGGGGGAACACTGAAGCTTTCTTT. This chain joins TRBV15 and TRBJ1-1, with D possibly matching TRBD1 (6 bases). Between the trimmed V and J ends, which lost 4 bases and 1 base, there was a span of 10 bases. Germline loops: CDR1 LNHNV, CDR2 YYDKDF (reference sequence). This CDR3 has 14 residues.

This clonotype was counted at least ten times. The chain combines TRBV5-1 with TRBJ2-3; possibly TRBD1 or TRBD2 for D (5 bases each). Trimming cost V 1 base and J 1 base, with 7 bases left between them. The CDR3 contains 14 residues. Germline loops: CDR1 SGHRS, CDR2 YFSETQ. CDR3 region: CASSLMGGTDTQYF. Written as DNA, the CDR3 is TGCGCCAGCAGCTTGATGGGGGGCACAGATACGCAGTATTTT.

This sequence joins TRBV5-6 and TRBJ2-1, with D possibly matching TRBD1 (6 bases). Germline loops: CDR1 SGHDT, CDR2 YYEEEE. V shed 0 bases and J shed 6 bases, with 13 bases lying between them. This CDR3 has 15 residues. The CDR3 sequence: CASSLALARGNEQFF. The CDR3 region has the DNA TGTGCCAGCAGCTTGGCCCTCGCCAGGGGCAATGAGCAGTTCTTC. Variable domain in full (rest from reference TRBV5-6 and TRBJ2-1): DAGVTQSPTHLIKTRGQQVTLRCSPKSGHDTVSWYQQALGQGPQFIFQYYEEEERQRGNFPDRFSGHQFPNYSSELNVNALLLGDSALYLCASSLALARGNEQFFGPGTRLTVL.

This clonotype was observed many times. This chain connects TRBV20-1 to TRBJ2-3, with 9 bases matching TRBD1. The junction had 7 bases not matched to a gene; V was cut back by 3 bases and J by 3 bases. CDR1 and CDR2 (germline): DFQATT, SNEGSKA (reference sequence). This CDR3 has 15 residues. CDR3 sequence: CSASRNRGRTDTQYF. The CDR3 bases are TGCAGTGCTAGCCGAAACAGGGGGCGAACAGATACGCAGTATTTT.

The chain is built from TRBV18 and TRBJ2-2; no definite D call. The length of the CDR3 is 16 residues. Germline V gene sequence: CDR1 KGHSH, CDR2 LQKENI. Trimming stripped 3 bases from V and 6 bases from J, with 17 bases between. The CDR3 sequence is CASSPKTGQKSGELFF. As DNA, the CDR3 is TGTGCCAGCTCACCGAAGACCGGCCAGAAGTCCGGGGAGCTGTTTTTT.

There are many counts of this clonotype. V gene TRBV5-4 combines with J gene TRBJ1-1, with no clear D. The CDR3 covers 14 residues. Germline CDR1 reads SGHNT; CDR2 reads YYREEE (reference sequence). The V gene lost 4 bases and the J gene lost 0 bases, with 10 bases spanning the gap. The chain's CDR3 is CASSGQAMNTEAFF. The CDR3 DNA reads TGTGCCAGCAGCGGGCAGGCTATGAACACTGAAGCTTTCTTT.

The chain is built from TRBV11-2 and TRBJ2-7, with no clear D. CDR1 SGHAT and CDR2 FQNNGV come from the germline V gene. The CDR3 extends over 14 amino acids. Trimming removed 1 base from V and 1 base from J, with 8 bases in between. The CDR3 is CASSLGILSYEQYF. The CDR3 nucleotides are TGTGCCAGCAGCTTAGGAATTCTTTCCTACGAGCAGTACTTC.

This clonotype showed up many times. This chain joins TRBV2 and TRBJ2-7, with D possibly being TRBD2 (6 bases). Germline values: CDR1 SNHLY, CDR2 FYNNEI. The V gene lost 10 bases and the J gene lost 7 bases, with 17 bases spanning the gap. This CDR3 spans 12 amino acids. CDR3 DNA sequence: TGTGCCACCACCGACGGGGGTGGAGAGCAGTACTTC. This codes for CATTDGGGEQYF. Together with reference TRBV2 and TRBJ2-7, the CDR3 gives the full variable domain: EPEVTQTPSHQVTQMGQEVILRCVPISNHLYFYWYRQILGQKVEFLVSFYNNEISEKSEIFDDQFSVERPDGSNFTLKIRSTKLEDSAMYFCATTDGGGEQYFGPGTRLTVT.

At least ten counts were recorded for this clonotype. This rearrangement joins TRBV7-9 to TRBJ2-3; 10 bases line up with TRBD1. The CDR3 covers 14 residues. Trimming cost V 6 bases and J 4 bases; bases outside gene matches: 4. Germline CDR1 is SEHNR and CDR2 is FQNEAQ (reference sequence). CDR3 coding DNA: TGTGCCAGCAGTACCGGGACAGGGGCAGATACGCAGTATTTT. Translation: CASSTGTGADTQYF.

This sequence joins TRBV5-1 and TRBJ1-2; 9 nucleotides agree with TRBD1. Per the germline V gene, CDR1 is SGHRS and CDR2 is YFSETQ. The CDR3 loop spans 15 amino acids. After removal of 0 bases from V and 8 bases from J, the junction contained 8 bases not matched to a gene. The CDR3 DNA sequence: TGCGCCAGCAGCTTGGGGGACAGGGAAGAAGGCGGCTACACCTTC. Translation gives CASSLGDREEGGYTF.

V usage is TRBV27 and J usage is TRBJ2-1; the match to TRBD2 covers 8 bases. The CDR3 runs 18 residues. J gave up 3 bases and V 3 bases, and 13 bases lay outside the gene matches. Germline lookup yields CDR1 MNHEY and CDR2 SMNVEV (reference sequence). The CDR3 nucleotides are TGTGCCAGCAGTTTCCCCTGGATTCAGCGGGGGAGCTACAATGAGCAGTTCTTC. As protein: CASSFPWIQRGSYNEQFF.

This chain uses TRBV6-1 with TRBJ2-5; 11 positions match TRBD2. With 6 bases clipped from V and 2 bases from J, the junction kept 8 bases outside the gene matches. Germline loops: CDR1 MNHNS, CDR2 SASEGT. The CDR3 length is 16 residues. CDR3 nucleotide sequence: TGTGCCAGCAGGGGAGGGACTAGCGGCCGTCAAGAGACCCAGTACTTC. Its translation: CASRGGTSGRQETQYF.

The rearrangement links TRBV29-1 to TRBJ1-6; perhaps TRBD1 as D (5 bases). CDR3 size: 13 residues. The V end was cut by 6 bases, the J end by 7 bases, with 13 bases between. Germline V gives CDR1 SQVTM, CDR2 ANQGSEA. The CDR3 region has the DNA TGCAGCGTCGGGACGGGCGGCAATTCACCCCTCCACTTT. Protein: CSVGTGGNSPLHF.